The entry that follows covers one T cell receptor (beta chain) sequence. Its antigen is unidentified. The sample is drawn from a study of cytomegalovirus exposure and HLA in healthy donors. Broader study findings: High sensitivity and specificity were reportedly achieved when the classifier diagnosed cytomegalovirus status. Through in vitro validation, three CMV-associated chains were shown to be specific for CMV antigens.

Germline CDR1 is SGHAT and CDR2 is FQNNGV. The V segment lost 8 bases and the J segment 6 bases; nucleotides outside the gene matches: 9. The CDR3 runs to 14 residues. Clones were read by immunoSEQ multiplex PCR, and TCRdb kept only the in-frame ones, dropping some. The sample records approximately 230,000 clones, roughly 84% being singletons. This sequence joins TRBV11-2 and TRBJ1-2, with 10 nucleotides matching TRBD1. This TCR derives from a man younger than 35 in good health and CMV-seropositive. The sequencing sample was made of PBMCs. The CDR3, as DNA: TGTGCCAGCCGTAAAGGGGGACAGGGGCATGGCTACACCTTC. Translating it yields CASRKGGQGHGYTF.